These 20 T cell receptor beta chains originate from one sample sequenced in a study of control samples from healthy donors and cancer patients. Here immunoSEQ multiplex PCR was the method, and the copy in TCRdb shows in-frame clones only, minus some. This table has around 190,000 clones, 90% to 95% appearing once. The material sequenced was blood. Every receptor here comes from a man aged 25-45 years in good health.

The J gene is TRBJ2-5, the V gene TRBV27; the D call may be TRBD1 or TRBD2 (6 bases each). Trimming left V 1 base short and J 4 bases short, with 16 bases between. CDR3 length: 16 residues. CDR1 MNHEY and CDR2 SMNVEV come from the germline V gene (reference sequence). The DNA for the CDR3 is TGTGCCAGCAGTTTATTACAGGGAGGCTCTGCAGAGACCCAGTACTTC. It translates to CASSLLQGGSAETQYF.

This clone was seen just once. The chain carries TRBV7-2 and TRBJ1-3; D may be TRBD1 (5 bases). CDR1 is SGHTA, CDR2 FQGNSA, per germline. This CDR3 spans 16 amino acids. Trimming shortened V by 6 bases and J by 0 bases, and 15 bases separated the two germline ends. The CDR3: CASRRGTDYSGNTIYF. The CDR3 DNA follows: TGTGCCAGCAGACGAGGGACCGATTACTCTGGAAACACCATATATTTT.

The V and J genes are TRBV6-6 and TRBJ1-5, with D maybe TRBD1 (6 bases). Germline CDR1 and CDR2: MNHNY and SVGAGI (reference sequence). V dropped 6 bases and J dropped 0 bases, with 12 bases sitting between them. This CDR3 region has 15 residues. CDR3 in DNA: TGTGCCAGCAGCAAAGGACAGTCTAGCAATCAGCCCCAGCATTTT. It yields the protein CASSKGQSSNQPQHF.

V gene TRBV5-6 combines with J gene TRBJ2-7; 13 positions agree with TRBD2. Germline V gives CDR1 SGHDT, CDR2 YYEEEE. The V gene end was trimmed by 4 bases and the J gene end by 2 bases; junction bases not matched to a gene: 6. This CDR3 is 16 amino acids long. CDR3 coding DNA: TGTGCCAGCAGCACCCGGACTAGCGGGGGCCCCTACGAGCAGTACTTC. Translating it yields CASSTRTSGGPYEQYF.

V and J are TRBV5-1 and TRBJ1-4; D might be TRBD1 (5 bases). V was shortened by 0 bases and J by 0 bases, with 12 bases between the two germline ends. This CDR3 contains 17 residues. CDR1 SGHRS and CDR2 YFSETQ come from the germline V gene. CDR3 region: CASSLGPGPATNEKLFF. In DNA, the CDR3 is TGCGCCAGCAGCTTGGGGCCAGGGCCTGCAACTAATGAAAAACTGTTTTTT.

The V call is TRBV4-1, the J call TRBJ2-1; D is tentatively TRBD1 or TRBD2 (6 bases each). The CDR3 is made up of 16 amino acids. With 7 bases removed from V and 1 base from J, the gap between germline ends came to 17 bases. CDR1 is MGHRA and CDR2 is YSYEKL in the germline V gene. The CDR3 nucleotides read TGCGCCAGCAACGTGGCGGGAAGGGGGTCCTACAATGAGCAGTTCTTC. Protein: CASNVAGRGSYNEQFF.

This clone was recorded once. The gene calls are TRBV5-8 and TRBJ1-3; no definite D call. Trimming took 3 bases from V and 5 from J, leaving 15 bases between them. CDR1 is SGHTS and CDR2 is YDEGEE in the germline V gene. This CDR3 comprises 15 residues. The CDR3 DNA follows: TGTGCCAGCAGCTCGACCACCCTCGGGAGAAACACCATATATTTT. Amino acid sequence: CASSSTTLGRNTIYF.

This rearrangement joins TRBV5-5 to TRBJ1-5; the D gene is possibly TRBD1 (5 bases). Germline V CDR1 and CDR2: SGHKS, YYEKEE (reference sequence). The CDR3 runs to 13 residues. Trimming took 0 bases from V and 11 from J, leaving 12 bases between them. CDR3 bases: TGTGCCAGCAGCTTGGCCCCCCTCAGGGCCCAGCATTTT. Translation gives CASSLAPLRAQHF.

The gene calls are TRBV10-2 and TRBJ1-5, with D perhaps matching TRBD1 (5 bases). With 8 bases removed from V and 5 bases from J, the gap between germline ends came to 13 bases. Germline V gene data show CDR1 as WSHSY and CDR2 as SAAADI. The CDR3 runs 13 residues. CDR3 in DNA: TGCGCCAGCGGGCCGGGGGTCGATCAGCCCCAGCATTTT. Its translation is CASGPGVDQPQHF.

The chain joins TRBV18 to TRBJ2-7; TRBD1 is a possible D gene (6 bases). The germline V gene encodes CDR1 KGHSH and CDR2 LQKENI. This CDR3 region has 14 residues. V was cut by 0 bases and J by 2 bases, with 8 bases left in between. The DNA for the CDR3 is TGTGCCAGCTCACCACCGGACAGAACCTACGAGCAGTACTTC. Translating it yields CASSPPDRTYEQYF.

V and J are TRBV30 and TRBJ1-5, with 10 bases matching TRBD1. Per germline, CDR1 GTSNPN and CDR2 SVGIG (reference sequence). Trimming took 3 bases from V and 6 from J; bases not matched to a gene: 11. CDR3 length: 16 amino acids. In DNA, the CDR3 is TGTGCCTGGAGGAGCACCGGGACAGGGGTAGGTCAGCCCCAGCATTTT. This gives the protein CAWRSTGTGVGQPQHF.

The rearrangement uses TRBV5-4 and TRBJ1-2; 8 bases line up with TRBD1. The CDR3 runs 13 residues. V dropped 2 bases and J dropped 6; count of bases not matched to a gene: 3. Germline assignment: CDR1 SGHNT and CDR2 YYREEE (reference sequence). This chain's CDR3 is CASSFDRGHGYTF. Here the CDR3 DNA reads TGTGCCAGCAGCTTCGACAGGGGCCATGGCTACACCTTC.

The gene calls are TRBV7-9 and TRBJ1-1; D is unresolved. Germline V gene lookup returns CDR1 SEHNR and CDR2 FQNEAQ (reference sequence). The CDR3 covers 13 residues. V gave up 8 bases and J gave up 6 bases, with 16 bases separating them. DNA for the CDR3: TGTGCCAGCGGGCTAATTCCCCTCCCTGAAGCTTTCTTT. Translation gives CASGLIPLPEAFF. The full variable domain, its missing parts supplied by reference TRBV7-9 and TRBJ1-1, is DTGVSQNPRHKITKRGQNVTFRCDPISEHNRLYWYRQTLGQGPEFLTYFQNEAQLEKSRLLSDRFSAERPKGSFSTLEIQRTEQGDSAMYLCASGLIPLPEAFFGQGTRLTVV.

The chain is built from TRBV2 and TRBJ2-4; 8 nucleotides match TRBD2. Germline trimming cut 7 bases from V and 9 bases from J; bases unmatched to any gene: 11. The CDR3 contains 14 residues. Germline CDR1 SNHLY, CDR2 FYNNEI. The CDR3 sequence is CASIARTSRGIQYF. CDR3 nucleotide sequence: TGTGCCAGCATCGCCCGGACTAGCCGAGGCATTCAGTACTTC.

J is TRBJ2-7 and V is TRBV7-8, with 11 bases matching TRBD1. Trimming at V came to 1 base and at J to 3 bases, leaving 5 bases not matched to a gene. The CDR3 extends over 16 amino acids. The germline CDR1 and CDR2 sequences are SGHVS and FQNEAQ. Here the CDR3 reads CASSLGYGTGGYEQYF. The CDR3 DNA reads TGTGCCAGCAGCTTAGGATACGGGACAGGGGGCTACGAGCAGTACTTC.

J is TRBJ2-5 and V is TRBV4-3; 7 nucleotides align to TRBD1. The CDR3 is 14 amino acids. The germline V gene has CDR1 LGHNA and CDR2 YSLEER. Trimming removed 0 bases from V and 4 bases from J; junction bases left unmatched: 2. The CDR3 nucleotides are TGCGCCAGCAGCCAAGATAGGGGGCTAGAGACCCAGTACTTC. It yields the protein CASSQDRGLETQYF.

The chain joins TRBV27 to TRBJ1-1; 7 nucleotides align to TRBD1. Germline V gives CDR1 MNHEY, CDR2 SMNVEV (reference sequence). The CDR3 spans 16 residues. Trimming cost V 5 bases and J 0 bases; bases outside gene matches: 9. This chain's CDR3 is CASSQRRGPVNTEAFF. The CDR3 nucleotides read TGTGCCAGCAGTCAAAGGAGGGGGCCGGTGAACACTGAAGCTTTCTTT.

This clone came up once. The chain uses TRBV15 and TRBJ1-1; 7 bases map to TRBD1. The CDR3 is 14 residues long. Germline-derived CDR1 and CDR2 are LNHNV and YYDKDF (reference sequence). J gave up 5 bases and V 0 bases, and 3 bases lay outside the gene matches. Written as DNA, the CDR3 is TGTGCCACCAGCAGAGACAGGGGGAGGACTGAAGCTTTCTTT. Translation: CATSRDRGRTEAFF. The complete variable domain, with remaining parts taken from reference TRBV15 and TRBJ1-1, reads DAMVIQNPRYQVTQFGKPVTLSCSQTLNHNVMYWYQQKSSQAPKLLFHYYDKDFNNEADTPDNFQSRRPNTSFCFLDIRSPGLGDTAMYLCATSRDRGRTEAFFGQGTRLTVV.

This clone was counted a few times. V and J are TRBV4-2 and TRBJ1-3, with a possible D match to TRBD1 (5 bases). The CDR3 totals 15 residues. CDR1 and CDR2 from the germline V gene are LGHNA and YNFKEQ. Trimming left V 6 bases short and J 1 base short, with 13 bases between. CDR3 protein: CASRPDQGSGNTIYF. DNA for the CDR3: TGTGCCAGCAGGCCGGATCAGGGATCTGGAAACACCATATATTTT.

The CDR3 loop is CASSLGSAGMVNEQYF. The DNA for the CDR3 is TGCGCCAGCAGCTTGGGTTCGGCAGGGATGGTGAACGAGCAGTACTTC. The rearrangement links TRBV5-1 to TRBJ2-7, with TRBD1 as a possible D gene (5 bases). CDR1 is SGHRS, CDR2 YFSETQ, per germline. Trimming removed 0 bases at V and 5 bases at J, with 18 bases between. This CDR3 contains 16 residues.